The clone carrying this T cell receptor (beta chain) was counted ten times or more. Antigen specificity is unknown. There are 13 residues in the CDR3. Per germline, CDR1 SGDLS and CDR2 YYNGEE. V lost 2 bases and J lost 7, with 9 bases in between. These data originate in a study of CD8 T cells in ankylosing spondylitis. Study-wide points: The study looked at matched synovial fluid samples from ankylosing spondylitis patients. Disease-linked clones were reported to be significantly enriched there. Ankylosing spondylitis blood appeared to carry a characteristic TCR beta motif of roughly eight highly homologous variants. Past studies reported some motif variants in reactive arthritis synovial fluid and blood.

Generation of TCR beta libraries employed quantitative 5'-RACE incorporating molecular barcodes. TCRdb redid the calling of the 5' RACE reads with MiXCR, one entry per CDR3 protein. This sample has 40,000 or so distinct CDR3 sequences, with about 10% found just once. Specimen: blood, either unsorted or a sorted T cell fraction (not recorded which). The clonotype was recovered from a male donor with ankylosing spondylitis or in good health (not recorded which). This chain joins TRBV9 and TRBJ2-2; the D gene is possibly TRBD1 (6 bases). The CDR3 DNA is TGTGCCAGCAGCGTTCAGGGGAACGGGGAGCTGTTTTTT. Translating it yields CASSVQGNGELFF.